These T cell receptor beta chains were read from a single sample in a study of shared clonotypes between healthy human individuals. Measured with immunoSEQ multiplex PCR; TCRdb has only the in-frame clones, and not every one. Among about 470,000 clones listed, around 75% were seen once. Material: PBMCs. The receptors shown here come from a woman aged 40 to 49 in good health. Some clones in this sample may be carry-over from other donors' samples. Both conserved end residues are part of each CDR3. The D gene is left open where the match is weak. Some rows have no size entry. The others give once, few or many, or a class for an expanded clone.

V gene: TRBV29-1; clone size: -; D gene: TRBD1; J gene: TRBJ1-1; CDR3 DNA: TGCAGCGCCGGACAGGGGCATGAAGCTTTCTTT; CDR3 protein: CSAGQGHEAFF
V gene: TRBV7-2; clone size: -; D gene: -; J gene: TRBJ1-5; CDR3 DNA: TGTGCCAGCAGCTTAGCGCCAGTTAGCAATCAGCCCCAGCATTTT; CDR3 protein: CASSLAPVSNQPQHF
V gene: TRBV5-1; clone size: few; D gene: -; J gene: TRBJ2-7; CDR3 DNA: TGCGCCAGCAGCCCGGGAACGGCAGCCTCCTACGAGCAGTACTTC; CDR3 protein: CASSPGTAASYEQYF
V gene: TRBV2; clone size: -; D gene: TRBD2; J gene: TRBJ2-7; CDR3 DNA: TGTGCCAGCAGTGAAGCGCGGGCCACTCTCGGGAGGGAGCAGTACTTC; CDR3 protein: CASSEARATLGREQYF
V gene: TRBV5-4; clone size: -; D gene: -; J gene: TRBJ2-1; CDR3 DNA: TGTGCCAGCAGCGTCTCTGGGGAATCCTACAATGAGCAGTTCTTC; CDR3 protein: CASSVSGESYNEQFF
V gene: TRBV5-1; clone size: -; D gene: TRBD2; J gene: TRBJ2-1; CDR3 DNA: TGCGCCAGCAGCGCGATAGCGGGGGTGTCCTACAATGAGCAGTTCTTC; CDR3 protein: CASSAIAGVSYNEQFF
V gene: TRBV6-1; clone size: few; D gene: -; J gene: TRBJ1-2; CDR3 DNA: TGTGCCAGCAGTGAAAGGGCAGCCTATGGCTACACCTTC; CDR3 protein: CASSERAAYGYTF
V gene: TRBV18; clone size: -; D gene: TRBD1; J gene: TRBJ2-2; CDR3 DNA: TGTGCCAGCTCACGAGGGACAGGGGGCGCCAGCGGGGAGCTGTTTTTT; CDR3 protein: CASSRGTGGASGELFF
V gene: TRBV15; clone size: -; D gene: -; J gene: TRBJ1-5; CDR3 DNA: TGTGCCACCAGCAGAGATCCGGGCAGCGTATCAAATCAGCCCCAGCATTTT; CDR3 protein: CATSRDPGSVSNQPQHF
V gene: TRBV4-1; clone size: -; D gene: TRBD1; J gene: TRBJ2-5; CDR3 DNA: TGCGCCAGCAGCCAAGGGACAGGGGGTTCCCAAGAGACCCAGTACTTC; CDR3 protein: CASSQGTGGSQETQYF
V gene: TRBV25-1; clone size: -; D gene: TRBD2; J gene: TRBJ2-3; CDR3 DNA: TGTGCCAGCCAGGCGGCTAGCGGGAGGGATACGCAGTATTTT; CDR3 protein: CASQAASGRDTQYF
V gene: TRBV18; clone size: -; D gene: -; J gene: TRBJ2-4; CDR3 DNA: TGTGCCAGCTCACCTCAGCGGAGTCCTCAAAACATTCAGTACTTC; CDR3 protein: CASSPQRSPQNIQYF
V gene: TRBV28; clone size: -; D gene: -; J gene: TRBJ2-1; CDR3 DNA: TGTGCCAGCAGGCAGGCGGTGCCCAATGAGCAGTTCTTC; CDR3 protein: CASRQAVPNEQFF
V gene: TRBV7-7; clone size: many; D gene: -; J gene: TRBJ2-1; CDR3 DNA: TGTGCTAGCAGCTTAGCGCTCGGCTGGAGCTCCTACAATGAGCAGTTCTTC; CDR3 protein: CASSLALGWSSYNEQFF
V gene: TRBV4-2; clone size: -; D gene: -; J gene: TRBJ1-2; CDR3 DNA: TGTGCCAGCAGCCAAGATATGGGCAGCCTATATGGCTACACCTTC; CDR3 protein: CASSQDMGSLYGYTF
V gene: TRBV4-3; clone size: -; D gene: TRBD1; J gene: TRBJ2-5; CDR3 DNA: TGCGCCAGCAGCCAAACCCACAGGGGCTGGGAGACCCAGTACTTC; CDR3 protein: CASSQTHRGWETQYF
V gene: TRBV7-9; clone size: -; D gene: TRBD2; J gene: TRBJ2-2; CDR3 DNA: TGTGCCAGCAGAGGGACTAGCGGGAGAACCGGGGAGCTGTTTTTT; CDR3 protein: CASRGTSGRTGELFF
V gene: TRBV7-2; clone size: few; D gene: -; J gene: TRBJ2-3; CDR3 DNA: TGTGCCAGCAGCTTAGCCCCGACCGGAGCGGACACAGATACGCAGTATTTT; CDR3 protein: CASSLAPTGADTDTQYF
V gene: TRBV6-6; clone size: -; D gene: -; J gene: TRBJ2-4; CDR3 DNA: TGTGCCAGCAGTTACTCGAATCAGGGGGGCATTCAGTACTTC; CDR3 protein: CASSYSNQGGIQYF
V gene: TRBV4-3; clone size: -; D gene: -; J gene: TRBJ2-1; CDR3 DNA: TGCGCCAGCAGCCAAGATGAGAGCAGTAACAATGAGCAGTTCTTC; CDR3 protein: CASSQDESSNNEQFF
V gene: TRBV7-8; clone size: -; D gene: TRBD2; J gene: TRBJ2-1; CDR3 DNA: TGTGCCAGCAGCTTAACGCCGACTAGCGCCTACAATGAGCAGTTCTTC; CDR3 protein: CASSLTPTSAYNEQFF
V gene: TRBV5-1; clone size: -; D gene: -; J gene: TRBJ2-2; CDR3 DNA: TGCGCCAGCAGCTTGGGGGCACCGAACACCGGGGAGCTGTTTTTT; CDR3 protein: CASSLGAPNTGELFF
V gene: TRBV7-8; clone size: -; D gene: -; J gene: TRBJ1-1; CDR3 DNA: TGTGCCAGCAGCTTAGTGGGCCCTAACACTGAAGCTTTCTTT; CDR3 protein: CASSLVGPNTEAFF
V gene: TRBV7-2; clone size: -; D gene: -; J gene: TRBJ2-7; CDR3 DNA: TGTGCCAGCAGCTTAGTCCCCGGGAGAGACTACGAGCAGTACTTC; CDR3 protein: CASSLVPGRDYEQYF
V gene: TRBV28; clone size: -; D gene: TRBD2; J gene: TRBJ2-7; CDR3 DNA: TGTGCCAGCAGTTTCGGTGGGAGGGCCTACGAGCAGTACTTC; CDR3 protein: CASSFGGRAYEQYF
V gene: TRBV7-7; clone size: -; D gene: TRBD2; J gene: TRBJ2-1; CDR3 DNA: TGTGCCAGCAGCTCAACAAGACTAGCGGGGTACAATGAGCAGTTCTTC; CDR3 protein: CASSSTRLAGYNEQFF
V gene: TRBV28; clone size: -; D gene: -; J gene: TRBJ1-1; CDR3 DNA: TGTGCCAGCAGTTCCGGGCCAACGAATGAAGCTTTCTTT; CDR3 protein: CASSSGPTNEAFF
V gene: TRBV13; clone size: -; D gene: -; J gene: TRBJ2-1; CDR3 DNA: TGTGCCAGCAAACCCCGGGTGGGCCATGAGCAGTTCTTC; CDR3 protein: CASKPRVGHEQFF
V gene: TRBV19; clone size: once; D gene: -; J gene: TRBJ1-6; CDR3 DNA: TGTGCCAGTAGTCCCCGGCAGGGAGGGAATTCACCCCTCCACTTT; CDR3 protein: CASSPRQGGNSPLHF
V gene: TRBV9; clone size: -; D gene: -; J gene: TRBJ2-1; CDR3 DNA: TGTGCCAGCAGCGTAAACCCCCCCACAGGACTCTGGAAGTACAATGAGCAGTTCTTC; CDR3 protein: CASSVNPPTGLWKYNEQFF
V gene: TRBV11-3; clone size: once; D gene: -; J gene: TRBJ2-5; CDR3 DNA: TGTGCCAGCAGCTTAGCGATCGAGACCCAGTACTTC; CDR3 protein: CASSLAIETQYF
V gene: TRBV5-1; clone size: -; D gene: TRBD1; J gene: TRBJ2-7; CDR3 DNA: TGCGCCAGCAGCGTGGGACAGTCCTACGAGCAGTACTTC; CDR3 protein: CASSVGQSYEQYF
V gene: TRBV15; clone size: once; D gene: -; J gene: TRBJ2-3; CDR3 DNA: TGTGCCACCAGCAGAGATGATCAGCGAGGAGATACGCAGTATTTT; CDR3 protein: CATSRDDQRGDTQYF
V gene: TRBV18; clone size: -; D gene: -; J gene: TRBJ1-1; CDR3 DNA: TGTGCCAGCTCACCACCAGTAACAGAAGCTTTCTTT; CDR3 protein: CASSPPVTEAFF
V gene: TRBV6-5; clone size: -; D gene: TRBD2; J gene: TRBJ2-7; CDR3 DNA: TGTGCCAGCAGTTACTCGATGGTAGCGGGAGGTCGGCCACAGTACTTC; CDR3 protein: CASSYSMVAGGRPQYF
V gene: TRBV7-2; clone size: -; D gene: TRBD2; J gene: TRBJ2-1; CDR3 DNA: TGTGCCAGCAGCTTGGGACTAGTGTGGCAGTTCTTC; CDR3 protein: CASSLGLVWQFF
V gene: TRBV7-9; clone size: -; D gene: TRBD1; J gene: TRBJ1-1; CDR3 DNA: TGTGCCAGCAGCCCCTTCGCTGACAGGGACACTGAAGCTTTCTTT; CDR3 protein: CASSPFADRDTEAFF
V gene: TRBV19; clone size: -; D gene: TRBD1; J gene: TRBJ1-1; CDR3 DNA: TGTGCCAGTAGTAACGACAGGGGGCGGGCTGAAGCTTTCTTT; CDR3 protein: CASSNDRGRAEAFF
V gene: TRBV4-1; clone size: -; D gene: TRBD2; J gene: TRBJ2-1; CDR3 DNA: TGCGCCAGCAGCCAAGGGAGGACTAGCGGAGTGAATGAGCAGTTCTTC; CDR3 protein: CASSQGRTSGVNEQFF
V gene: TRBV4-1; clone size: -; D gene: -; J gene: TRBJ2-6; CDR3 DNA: TGCGCCAGCAGCCAAGATTCTGGGGCCAGCGCCCTGACTTTC; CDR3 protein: CASSQDSGASALTF
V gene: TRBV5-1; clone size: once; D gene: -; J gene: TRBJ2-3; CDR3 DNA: TGCGCCAGCAGACGGGACACCCGAGCCCCAGATACGCAGTATTTT; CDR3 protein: CASRRDTRAPDTQYF
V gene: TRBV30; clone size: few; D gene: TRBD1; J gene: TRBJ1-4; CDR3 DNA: TGTGCCTCCACAGACAGGGTAATAGGAGAAAAACTGTTTTTT; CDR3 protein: CASTDRVIGEKLFF
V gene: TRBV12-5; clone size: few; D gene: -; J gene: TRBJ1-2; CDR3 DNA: TGTGCTAGTGGTTTGGTGGAGGGGTCCCTAGGCGGCTACACCTTC; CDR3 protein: CASGLVEGSLGGYTF
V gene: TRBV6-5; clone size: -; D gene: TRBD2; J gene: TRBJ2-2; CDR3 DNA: TGTGCCAGCAGGGGACTAGCGGGGACCGGCGGGGAGCTGTTTTTT; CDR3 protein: CASRGLAGTGGELFF
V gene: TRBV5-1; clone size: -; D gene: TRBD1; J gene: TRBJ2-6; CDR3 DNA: TGCGCCAGCAGCTTGGGACAGGGTAACCCTGGGGCCAACGTCCTGACTTTC; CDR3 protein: CASSLGQGNPGANVLTF
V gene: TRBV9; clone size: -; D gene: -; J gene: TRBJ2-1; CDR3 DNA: TGTGCCAGCAGTTTCAGCGGGACATCCTACAATGAGCAGTTCTTC; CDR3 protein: CASSFSGTSYNEQFF
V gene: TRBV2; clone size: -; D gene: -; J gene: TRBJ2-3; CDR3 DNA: TGTGCCAGCAGTAGCAGGCAAACAGATACGCAGTATTTT; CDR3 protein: CASSSRQTDTQYF